The 27 T cell receptor beta chains below were found in one sample sequenced in a study of blood T cell repertoires in COVID-19. Libraries were prepared by immunoSEQ multiplex PCR; TCRdb keeps only in-frame clonotypes and omits some of them. The sample has some 300,000 clones; approximately 90% are singletons. The sample taken for sequencing was peripheral blood. The receptors were gathered from a woman in her twenties or thirties who had recovered from COVID-19.

This rearrangement joins TRBV12-3 or TRBV12-4 to TRBJ2-7, with TRBD1 matching over 9 bases. Trimming cost V 7 bases and J 6 bases; bases outside gene matches: 4. The length of the CDR3 is 12 residues. CDR3 bases: TGTGCCAGCAACGGACAGGGGAGCGAGCAGTACTTC. Amino acid sequence: CASNGQGSEQYF.

This chain joins TRBV5-5 and TRBJ2-3; TRBD2 might be the D (6 bases). This CDR3 is 15 amino acids long. V was cut by 3 bases and J by 2 bases, with 13 bases left in between. Germline CDR1 and CDR2: SGHKS and YYEKEE (reference sequence). The CDR3 here is CASSSGLSSTDTQYF. The CDR3 nucleotides are TGTGCCAGCAGCTCGGGACTTTCGTCCACAGATACGCAGTATTTT.

The chain is built from TRBV27 and TRBJ1-1; 10 nucleotides line up with TRBD1. The CDR3 extends over 13 amino acids. Trimming took 4 bases from V and 7 from J; bases not matched to a gene: 3. CDR1 MNHEY and CDR2 SMNVEV come from the germline V gene (reference sequence). DNA for the CDR3: TGTGCCAGCAGTTCGACAGGGGGCTTTGAAGCTTTCTTT. It codes for CASSSTGGFEAFF.

The genes are TRBV3-1 (or the pseudogene TRBV3-2) and TRBJ1-2, with TRBD1 matching over 7 bases. Germline V CDR1 and CDR2: LGHDT, YNNKEL (reference sequence). With V trimmed by 1 base and J by 6 bases, 2 bases remained unmatched. The CDR3 is made up of 13 amino acids. CDR3 region: CASSQGQGDGYTF. DNA for the CDR3: TGTGCCAGCAGCCAAGGACAGGGAGATGGCTACACCTTC.

The chain carries TRBV3-1 (or the pseudogene TRBV3-2) and TRBJ1-2, with 10 bases matching TRBD1. V was clipped by 1 base and J by 5 bases; unmatched bases: 4. Germline assignment: CDR1 LGHDT and CDR2 YNNKEL (reference sequence). This CDR3 is built from 15 residues. The CDR3, as DNA: TGTGCCAGCAGCCAAGGTAGGACAGGGGGATATGGCTACACCTTC. Its translation: CASSQGRTGGYGYTF.

The chain couples TRBV19 to TRBJ1-6; D gene uncertain. CDR1 is LNHDA and CDR2 is SQIVND in the germline V gene (reference sequence). CDR3 length: 16 amino acids. The V and J ends lost 6 bases and 0 bases respectively, with 12 bases between them. The CDR3: CASRGTVSSYNSPLHF. The CDR3 region has the DNA TGTGCCAGTAGGGGCACGGTGAGCTCCTATAATTCACCCCTCCACTTT.

The rearrangement links TRBV7-9 to TRBJ2-1; 7 bases match TRBD2. Germline V gene sequence: CDR1 SEHNR, CDR2 FQNEAQ (reference sequence). There are 15 residues in the CDR3. Germline trimming cut 5 bases from V and 1 base from J; bases unmatched to any gene: 5. The CDR3 here is CASSPIAGSYNEQFF. DNA for the CDR3: TGTGCCAGCAGCCCAATAGCGGGTTCCTACAATGAGCAGTTCTTC.

This clone is a singleton in its sample. The chain joins TRBV13 to TRBJ2-2; possible D gene TRBD1, 6 bases. Germline V lookup: CDR1 PRHDT, CDR2 FYEKMQ (reference sequence). Trimming took off 4 bases at V and 7 bases at J, with 13 bases between the two ends. The CDR3 runs 14 residues. The CDR3 loop reads CASSSSRGLGELFF. The CDR3 nucleotides are TGTGCCAGCAGCTCGAGCAGGGGCCTCGGGGAGCTGTTTTTT. Full variable domain (remainder filled in from reference TRBV13 and TRBJ2-2): AAGVIQSPRHLIKEKRETATLKCYPIPRHDTVYWYQQGPGQDPQFLISFYEKMQSDKGSIPDRFSAQQFSDYHSELNMSSLELGDSALYFCASSSSRGLGELFFGEGSRLTVL.

V and J are TRBV27 and TRBJ1-5; TRBD1 matches at 8 bases. V shed 5 bases, J shed 5 bases, and the junction held 17 bases outside the gene matches. CDR1 MNHEY and CDR2 SMNVEV come from the germline V gene (reference sequence). This CDR3 has 18 amino acids. This CDR3 reads CASSPHGEDREAYQPQHF. CDR3 bases: TGTGCCAGCAGTCCCCATGGGGAGGACAGGGAAGCCTATCAGCCCCAGCATTTT.

The V gene is TRBV10-3, the J gene TRBJ1-4; D possibly corresponds to TRBD1 (6 bases). The germline V gene encodes CDR1 ENHRY and CDR2 SYGVKD. Trimming took 3 bases from V and 12 from J, leaving 8 bases between them. CDR3 length equals 11 residues. In nucleotides, the CDR3 is TGTGCCATCAGTGAACAGGGCGAACTGTTTTTT. It codes for CAISEQGELFF.

This chain joins TRBV7-2 and TRBJ2-5, with 12 bases that match TRBD2. The CDR3 loop spans 17 amino acids. CDR1 SGHTA and CDR2 FQGNSA come from the germline V gene. The junction had 4 bases not matched to a gene; V was cut back by 0 bases and J by 2 bases. The CDR3: CASSLAASGGGQETQYF. The CDR3, as DNA: TGTGCCAGCAGCTTAGCGGCTAGCGGGGGGGGACAAGAGACCCAGTACTTC.

This sequence joins TRBV24-1 and TRBJ1-2; no reliable D call. V lost 3 bases and J lost 4, with 14 bases in between. The CDR3 has 15 amino acids. Germline-derived CDR1 and CDR2 are KGHDR and SFDVKD. The DNA for the CDR3 is TGTGCCACCAGTGATAAGAGGCTTGGAGGCTATGGCTACACCTTC. Translating it yields CATSDKRLGGYGYTF.

Here the CDR3 reads CASSDGGANIQYF. The CDR3 DNA is TGTGCCAGCAGTGACGGGGGCGCAAACATTCAGTACTTC. The chain joins TRBV6-4 to TRBJ2-4; a weak D match, TRBD1 (6 bases). Trimming cost V 2 bases and J 6 bases, with 8 bases left between them. CDR3 length: 13 residues. Germline lookup yields CDR1 MRHNA and CDR2 SNTAGT.

The chain uses TRBV6-5 and TRBJ1-1; D is perhaps TRBD1 (5 bases). The ends were cut back, 2 bases at V and 1 base at J, with 14 bases in the middle. The germline gives CDR1 MNHEY, CDR2 SVGAGI. The CDR3 runs to 16 residues. The CDR3 bases are TGTGCCAGCAGTTACGCCCGGGGCGGGGGGAACACTGAAGCTTTCTTT. Translation gives CASSYARGGGNTEAFF.

The chain combines TRBV25-1 with TRBJ2-5; D is possibly TRBD1 (6 bases). Germline CDR1 reads MGHDK; CDR2 reads SYGVNS. This CDR3 spans 13 amino acids. V was shortened by 7 bases and J by 3 bases, with 12 bases between the two germline ends. As DNA, the CDR3 is TGTGCCAGCACCTCGGACAGCAAAGAGACCCAGTACTTC. It translates to CASTSDSKETQYF.

The V gene is TRBV7-6, the J gene TRBJ2-3, with 9 bases identical to TRBD1. Per germline, CDR1 SGHVS and CDR2 FNYEAQ. V gave up 5 bases and J gave up 0 bases; unmatched junction bases: 6. This CDR3 region has 16 residues. The CDR3 spells CASSQHRGRSTDTQYF. The CDR3, as DNA: TGTGCCAGCAGCCAACACAGGGGGCGAAGCACAGATACGCAGTATTTT.

This chain links TRBV7-9 with TRBJ2-5; D possibly corresponds to TRBD1 (6 bases). CDR3 length equals 15 residues. CDR1 and CDR2 from the germline V gene are SEHNR and FQNEAQ (reference sequence). V lost 4 bases and J 5 bases, leaving 17 bases between the germline ends. The CDR3 is CASSSIGQPGETQYF. DNA of the CDR3: TGTGCCAGCAGCTCAATAGGACAGCCGGGGGAGACCCAGTACTTC.

The chain couples TRBV5-1 to TRBJ2-1; 12 bases are a match to TRBD2. This CDR3 contains 18 residues. V was clipped by 2 bases and J by 0 bases; unmatched bases: 6. Looked up from germline, CDR1 is SGHRS and CDR2 is YFSETQ. The CDR3 DNA sequence: TGCGCCAGCAGCTTAGGACTAGCGGGAACAAGCTCCTACAATGAGCAGTTCTTC. This codes for CASSLGLAGTSSYNEQFF.

J is TRBJ1-2 and V is TRBV19; D unresolved. Germline CDR1 and CDR2: LNHDA and SQIVND (reference sequence). CDR3 size: 14 residues. The ends were cut back, 3 bases at V and 3 bases at J, with 11 bases in the middle. The DNA of the CDR3 is TGTGCCAGTAGTATGGAACCCAGGCACTATGGCTACACCTTC. Translated: CASSMEPRHYGYTF.

The V gene is TRBV21-1, the J gene TRBJ1-5; TRBD1, the table's D call, lacks a check against the DNA. TRBV21-1 is an annotated pseudogene. The CDR3 loop spans 24 amino acids. This CDR3 is CASTTKPHAEPGTDRYYSNQPQHF. The CDR3 DNA follows: TGTGCCAGCACCACGAAACCCCACGCGGAGCCAGGGACAGACAGATATTATAGCAATCAGCCCCAGCATTTT.

The V call is TRBV7-9, the J call TRBJ1-5; D unclear. This CDR3 spans 13 amino acids. The ends were cut back, 2 bases at V and 5 bases at J, with 7 bases in the middle. Germline V gene sequence: CDR1 SEHNR, CDR2 FQNEAQ (reference sequence). The CDR3 nucleotides are TGTGCCAGCAGCTTACGGTCCGATCAGCCCCAGCATTTT. The encoded protein is CASSLRSDQPQHF.

V and J are TRBV4-2 and TRBJ1-2, with 7 bases that match TRBD1. From germline, CDR1 is LGHNA and CDR2 YNFKEQ. This CDR3 contains 15 residues. With 6 bases clipped from V and 3 bases from J, the junction kept 10 bases outside the gene matches. As DNA, the CDR3 is TGTGCCAGCAGGCAGACAGGGCTAGTGGACTATGGCTACACCTTC. Translated: CASRQTGLVDYGYTF.

The rearrangement joins TRBV27 to TRBJ1-5, with D perhaps matching TRBD1 (6 bases). The V end was cut by 6 bases, the J end by 1 base, with 13 bases between. This CDR3 is 15 amino acids long. CDR1 is MNHEY and CDR2 is SMNVEV in the germline V gene (reference sequence). The CDR3 region is CASRPGVISNQPQHF. CDR3 bases: TGTGCCAGCAGACCAGGGGTTATAAGCAATCAGCCCCAGCATTTT.

The gene calls are TRBV6-4 and TRBJ1-1, with TRBD1 matching 9 bases. Germline trimming cut 0 bases from V and 5 bases from J; bases unmatched to any gene: 4. This CDR3 has 15 residues. Germline CDR1 is MRHNA and CDR2 is SNTAGT. The CDR3 region has the DNA TGTGCCAGCAGTGACTCGGGACAGGGATGGACTGAAGCTTTCTTT. Amino acids: CASSDSGQGWTEAFF.

The V and J genes are TRBV6-5 and TRBJ2-5; D might be TRBD1 (6 bases). The CDR3 loop spans 16 amino acids. Per the germline V gene, CDR1 is MNHEY and CDR2 is SVGAGI. V was cut by 2 bases and J by 4 bases, with 17 bases left in between. Written as DNA, the CDR3 is TGTGCCAGCAGTTACGGAACGACAGGAACAAGAGAGACCCAGTACTTC. Encoded protein: CASSYGTTGTRETQYF.

This clone has just one count. The rearrangement links TRBV3-1 (or the pseudogene TRBV3-2) to TRBJ2-7; 9 positions agree with TRBD2. After removal of 4 bases from V and 2 bases from J, the junction contained 3 bases not matched to a gene. Germline lookup yields CDR1 LGHDT and CDR2 YNNKEL (reference sequence). CDR3 length: 14 amino acids. The CDR3 bases are TGTGCCAGCAGCCCTTCTAGCGGGGCCTACGAGCAGTACTTC. Translating gives CASSPSSGAYEQYF.

V gene TRBV28 combines with J gene TRBJ2-4; D perhaps matches TRBD2 (6 bases). Germline V gene lookup returns CDR1 MDHEN and CDR2 SYDVKM. This CDR3 spans 18 amino acids. Trimming removed 5 bases at V and 3 bases at J, with 23 bases between. CDR3 DNA sequence: TGTGCCAGCAGTGAGACCGGGACTCTCTTAGCCGGCAAAAACATTCAGTACTTC. Translated, it gives CASSETGTLLAGKNIQYF.